The 10 T cell receptor beta chains below come from one sample, sequenced in a study of cytomegalovirus exposure and HLA in healthy donors. Profiled with immunoSEQ multiplex PCR; TCRdb holds only in-frame clones, not every one. The table has 150,000 to 200,000 clones, 81% seen once; the top ten hold roughly 1.2%. Sequenced input: PBMCs. The receptors originated from a woman in her 30s in good health and CMV-seronegative.

The chain links TRBV5-6 to TRBJ2-3, with D perhaps matching TRBD1 (5 bases). CDR1 is SGHDT, CDR2 YYEEEE, per germline. The V end was cut by 1 base, the J end by 2 bases, with 8 bases between. The CDR3 runs to 14 residues. The chain's CDR3 is CASSLSRATDTQYF. The CDR3 DNA reads as TGTGCCAGCAGCTTGTCCAGGGCCACAGATACGCAGTATTTT.

This chain joins TRBV28 and TRBJ2-5; TRBD1 matches at 12 bases. CDR3 length: 16 residues. V was pared by 4 bases and J by 5 bases, with 8 bases of the junction left unmatched. Germline loops: CDR1 MDHEN, CDR2 SYDVKM. CDR3 in DNA: TGTGCCAGCAGTTCCCGCGGGACAGGGGGCAGGGAGACCCAGTACTTC. Translation: CASSSRGTGGRETQYF. The variable domain in full, completed from reference TRBV28 and TRBJ2-5, reads DVKVTQSSRYLVKRTGEKVFLECVQDMDHENMFWYRQDPGLGLRLIYFSYDVKMKEKGDIPEGYSVSREKKERFSLILESASTNQTSMYLCASSSRGTGGRETQYFGPGTRLLVL.

This chain joins TRBV2 and TRBJ1-2, with D possibly being TRBD1 (5 bases). CDR1 and CDR2 from the germline V gene are SNHLY and FYNNEI. V lost 3 bases and J 8 bases, leaving 10 bases between the germline ends. The CDR3 contains 12 residues. The CDR3 loop reads CASSERGRGYTF. CDR3 nucleotides: TGTGCCAGCAGTGAGCGGGGGAGAGGCTACACCTTC.

V is TRBV7-6 and J is TRBJ1-1, with a tentative D call TRBD1 (6 bases). Germline V gene lookup returns CDR1 SGHVS and CDR2 FNYEAQ. Trimming shortened V by 5 bases and J by 7 bases, and 14 bases separated the two germline ends. The CDR3 has 13 residues. The CDR3 region is CASSPTGQFEAFF. The CDR3 DNA sequence: TGTGCCAGCAGCCCCACGGGACAATTTGAAGCTTTCTTT.

The chain couples TRBV19 to TRBJ2-1, with 7 bases that match TRBD1. This CDR3 region has 15 residues. Germline V gene data show CDR1 as LNHDA and CDR2 as SQIVND (reference sequence). V was clipped by 3 bases and J by 1 base; unmatched bases: 3. CDR3 sequence reads: CASSIDRASYNEQFF. The CDR3 DNA is TGTGCCAGTAGTATCGACAGGGCTTCCTACAATGAGCAGTTCTTC.

This chain joins TRBV19 and TRBJ1-3, with 8 bases aligning to TRBD1. The J segment lost 2 bases and the V segment lost 3 bases, leaving 3 bases of the junction unmatched. Per germline, CDR1 LNHDA and CDR2 SQIVND (reference sequence). CDR3 length equals 15 residues. The CDR3 DNA is TGTGCCAGTAGTATCGACAGGGGCCCTGGAAACACCATATATTTT. This sequence encodes CASSIDRGPGNTIYF.

CDR3 bases: TGTGCCAGCAGCGTAGCCGGGACTTCAACCTACGAGCAGTACTTC. Its protein product is CASSVAGTSTYEQYF. This chain links TRBV9 with TRBJ2-7; D might be TRBD2 (6 bases). Germline-derived CDR1 and CDR2 are SGDLS and YYNGEE. The CDR3 consists of 15 residues. V gave up 0 bases and J gave up 2 bases, with 12 bases separating them. The whole variable domain, remainder taken from reference TRBV9 and TRBJ2-7, is DSGVTQTPKHLITATGQRVTLRCSPRSGDLSVYWYQQSLDQGLQFLIQYYNGEERAKGNILERFSAQQFPDLHSELNLSSLELGDSALYFCASSVAGTSTYEQYFGPGTRLTVT.

V and J are TRBV9 and TRBJ1-1; a possible D gene is TRBD1 (6 bases). Trimming shortened V by 3 bases and J by 5 bases, and 14 bases separated the two germline ends. This CDR3 has 14 residues. Germline V gives CDR1 SGDLS, CDR2 YYNGEE. CDR3 in DNA: TGTGCCAGCAGCGCGACAGGCCAAAGTACTGAAGCTTTCTTT. Residues: CASSATGQSTEAFF.

This clone was detected once. This chain connects TRBV4-1 to TRBJ2-7, with 8 bases that match TRBD1. This CDR3 has 15 amino acids. CDR1 is MGHRA and CDR2 is YSYEKL in the germline V gene. J gave up 4 bases and V 1 base, and 6 bases lay outside the gene matches. The CDR3 protein is CASSQAGDRLYEQYF. CDR3 DNA sequence: TGCGCCAGCAGCCAAGCGGGGGACAGGTTATACGAGCAGTACTTC.

V gene TRBV6-6 combines with J gene TRBJ1-5; 7 bases align to TRBD1. CDR1 is MNHNY and CDR2 is SVGAGI in the germline V gene (reference sequence). This CDR3 spans 15 amino acids. Germline trimming cut 0 bases from V and 5 bases from J; bases unmatched to any gene: 4. The CDR3 spells CASSYSGTAYQPQHF. CDR3 nucleotide sequence: TGTGCCAGCAGTTACTCCGGGACAGCCTATCAGCCCCAGCATTTT.